The present T cell receptor beta chain was sequenced within a study of blood T cell repertoires in COVID-19. The CDR3 extends over 15 amino acids. Losses at the gene ends were 5 bases for V and 7 bases for J; bases not matched to a gene: 8. Germline V lookup: CDR1 MNHEY, CDR2 SVGEGT. As processed by the authors: It was from reference gene primer amplification that nucleated cell counts were estimated. This table comes from immunoSEQ multiplex PCR, and its TCRdb copy is limited to in-frame clones, with some not included. V and J calls and clone size are given by that table; D and trimming were obtained from the DNA. The repertoire has around 100,000 clones, about 85% of them found once; the top ten carry approximately 13%.

The source of this sequence is a human donor in a cohort sampled during active COVID-19. Source material: peripheral blood. J is TRBJ1-4 and V is TRBV6-2 or TRBV6-3, with 9 bases matching TRBD1. CDR3 residues: CASSLPGQGIEKLFF. CDR3 DNA sequence: TGTGCCAGCAGTCTACCGGGACAGGGCATTGAAAAACTGTTTTTT.